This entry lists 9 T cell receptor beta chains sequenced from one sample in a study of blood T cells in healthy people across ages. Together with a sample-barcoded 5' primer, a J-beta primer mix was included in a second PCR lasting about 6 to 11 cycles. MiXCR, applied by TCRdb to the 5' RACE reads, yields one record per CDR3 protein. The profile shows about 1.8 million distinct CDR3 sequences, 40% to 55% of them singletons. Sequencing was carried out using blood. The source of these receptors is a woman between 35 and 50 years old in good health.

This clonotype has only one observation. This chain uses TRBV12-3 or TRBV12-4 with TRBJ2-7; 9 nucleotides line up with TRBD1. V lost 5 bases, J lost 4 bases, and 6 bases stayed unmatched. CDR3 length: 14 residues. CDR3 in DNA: TGTGCCAGCAGTGTATGGGGACAGGGATACGAGCAGTACTTC. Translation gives CASSVWGQGYEQYF.

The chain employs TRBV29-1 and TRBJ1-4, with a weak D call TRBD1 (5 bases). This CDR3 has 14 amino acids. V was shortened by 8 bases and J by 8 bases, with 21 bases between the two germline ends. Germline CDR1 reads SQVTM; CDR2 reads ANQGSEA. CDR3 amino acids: CSIKSGYGGEKLFF. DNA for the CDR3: TGCAGCATCAAATCAGGATATGGGGGGGAAAAACTGTTTTTT.

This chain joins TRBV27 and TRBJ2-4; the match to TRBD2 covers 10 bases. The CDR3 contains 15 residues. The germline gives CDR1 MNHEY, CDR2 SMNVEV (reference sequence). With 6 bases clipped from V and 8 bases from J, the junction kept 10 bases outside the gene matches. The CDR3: CASRRDRLAGDIQYF. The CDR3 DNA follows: TGTGCCAGCAGGCGGGACAGACTAGCGGGTGACATTCAGTACTTC.

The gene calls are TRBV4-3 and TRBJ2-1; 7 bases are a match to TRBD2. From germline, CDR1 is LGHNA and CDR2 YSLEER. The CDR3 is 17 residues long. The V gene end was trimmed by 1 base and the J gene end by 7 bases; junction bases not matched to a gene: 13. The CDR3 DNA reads TGCGCCAGCAGCCAAGCAACAGCGGGACCCCAGGCGAATGAGCAGTTCTTC. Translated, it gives CASSQATAGPQANEQFF.

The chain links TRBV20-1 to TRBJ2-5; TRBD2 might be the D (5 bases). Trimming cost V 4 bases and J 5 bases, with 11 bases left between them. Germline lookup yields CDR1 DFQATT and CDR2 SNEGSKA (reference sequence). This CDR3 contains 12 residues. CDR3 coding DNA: TGCAGTGCTACTTTTCTAGCCGAGACCCAGTACTTC. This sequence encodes CSATFLAETQYF.

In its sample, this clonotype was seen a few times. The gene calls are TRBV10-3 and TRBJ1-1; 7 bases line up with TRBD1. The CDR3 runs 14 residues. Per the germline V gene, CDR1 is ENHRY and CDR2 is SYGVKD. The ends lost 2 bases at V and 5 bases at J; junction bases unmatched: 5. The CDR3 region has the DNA TGTGCCATCAGTGAGGCCTACAGGGGAACTGAAGCTTTCTTT. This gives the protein CAISEAYRGTEAFF.

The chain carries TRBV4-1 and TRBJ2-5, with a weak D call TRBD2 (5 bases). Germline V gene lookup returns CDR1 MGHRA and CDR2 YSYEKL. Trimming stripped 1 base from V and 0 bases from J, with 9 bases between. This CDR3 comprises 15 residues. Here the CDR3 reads CASSQGSVNQETQYF. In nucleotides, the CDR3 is TGCGCCAGCAGCCAAGGTAGCGTCAACCAAGAGACCCAGTACTTC.

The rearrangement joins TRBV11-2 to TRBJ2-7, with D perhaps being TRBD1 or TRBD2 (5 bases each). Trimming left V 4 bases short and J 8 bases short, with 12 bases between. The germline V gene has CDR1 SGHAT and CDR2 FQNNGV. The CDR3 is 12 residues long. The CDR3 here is CASSWDPRQQYF. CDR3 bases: TGTGCCAGCAGCTGGGACCCACGACAGCAGTACTTC. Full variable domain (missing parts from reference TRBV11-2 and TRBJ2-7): EAGVAQSPRYKIIEKRQSVAFWCNPISGHATLYWYQQILGQGPKLLIQFQNNGVVDDSQLPKDRFSAERLKGVDSTLKIQPAKLEDSAVYLCASSWDPRQQYFGPGTRLTVT.

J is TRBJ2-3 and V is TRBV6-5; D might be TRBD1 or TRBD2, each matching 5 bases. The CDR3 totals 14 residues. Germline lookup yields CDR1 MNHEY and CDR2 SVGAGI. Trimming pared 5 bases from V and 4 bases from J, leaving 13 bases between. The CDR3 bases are TGTGCCAGCAGTGGGACCTACGGAGCAGATACGCAGTATTTT. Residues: CASSGTYGADTQYF.